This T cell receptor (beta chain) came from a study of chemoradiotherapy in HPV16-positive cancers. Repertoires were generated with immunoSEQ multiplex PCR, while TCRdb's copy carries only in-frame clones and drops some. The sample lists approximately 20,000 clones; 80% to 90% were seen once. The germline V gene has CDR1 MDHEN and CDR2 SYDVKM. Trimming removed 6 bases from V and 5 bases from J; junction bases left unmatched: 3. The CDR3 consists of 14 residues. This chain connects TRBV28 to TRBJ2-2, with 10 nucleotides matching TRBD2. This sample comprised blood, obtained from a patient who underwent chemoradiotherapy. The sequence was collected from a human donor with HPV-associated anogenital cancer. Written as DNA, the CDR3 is TGTGCCAGCAGGGTTAGCGGGAGGACCGGGGAGCTGTTTTTT. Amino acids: CASRVSGRTGELFF. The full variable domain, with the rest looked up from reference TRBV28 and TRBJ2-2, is DVKVTQSSRYLVKRTGEKVFLECVQDMDHENMFWYRQDPGLGLRLIYFSYDVKMKEKGDIPEGYSVSREKKERFSLILESASTNQTSMYLCASRVSGRTGELFFGEGSRLTVL.